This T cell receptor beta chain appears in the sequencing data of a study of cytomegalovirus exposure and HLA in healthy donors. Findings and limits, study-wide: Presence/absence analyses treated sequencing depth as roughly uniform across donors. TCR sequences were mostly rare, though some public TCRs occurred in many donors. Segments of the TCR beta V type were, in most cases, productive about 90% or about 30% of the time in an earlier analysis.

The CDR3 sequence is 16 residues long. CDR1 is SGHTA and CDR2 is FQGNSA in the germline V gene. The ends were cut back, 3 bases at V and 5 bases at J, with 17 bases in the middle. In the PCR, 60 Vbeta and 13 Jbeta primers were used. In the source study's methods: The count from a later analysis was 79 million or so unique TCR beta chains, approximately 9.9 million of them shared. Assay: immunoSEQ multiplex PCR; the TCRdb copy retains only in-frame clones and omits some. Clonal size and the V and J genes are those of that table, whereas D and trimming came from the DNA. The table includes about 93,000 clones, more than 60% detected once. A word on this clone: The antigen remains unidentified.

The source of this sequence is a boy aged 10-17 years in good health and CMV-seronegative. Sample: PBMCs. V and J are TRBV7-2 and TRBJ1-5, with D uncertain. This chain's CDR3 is CASSFSPGFIDQPQHF. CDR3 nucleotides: TGTGCCAGCAGCTTTAGCCCCGGGTTTATAGATCAGCCCCAGCATTTT.